A selection of T cell receptor beta chains follows, all from one sample in a study of human CD8 memory T cell subsets. TCRdb re-called the 5' RACE reads; every CDR3 protein appears as one record, without DNA. The sample has around 10,000 distinct CDR3 sequences. The sample was CD8+ stem-like memory T cells (TSCM and TCM) sorted from PBMCs. These receptor sequences come from a human donor in good health. The CDR3 runs from the conserved cysteine through the conserved F or W. Size tells how often a clone was seen (once, few, many) or the class of an expanded clone, and some rows leave it out.

clone size,V gene,J gene,CDR3 protein
medium-sized,TRBV9,TRBJ1-2,CASSVDGNGYTF
-,TRBV29-1,TRBJ2-5,CSVEDSQETQYF
-,TRBV19,TRBJ2-7,CASSMMGAGEQYF
medium-sized,TRBV29-1,TRBJ1-4,CSVEDGGINEKLFF
-,TRBV19,TRBJ1-5,CASSITGIGFGNQPQHF
-,TRBV6-5,TRBJ1-5,CASRDRVNQPQHF
medium-sized,TRBV12-3/TRBV12-4,TRBJ1-2,CASSFSGVDGYTF
-,TRBV6-1,TRBJ2-2,CASSEASGYTGELFF
-,TRBV6-5,TRBJ1-2,CASSTGVRYGYTF
-,TRBV5-1,TRBJ2-2,CASSFGTSAYGELFF
-,TRBV9,TRBJ2-7,CASSVGPRGSYEQYF
-,TRBV6-5,TRBJ1-2,CASNPTGGIDGYTF
-,TRBV21-1,TRBJ1-1,CASSTVGEAFF
-,TRBV12-3/TRBV12-4,TRBJ2-7,CASSPLTGFSPSGRAIPYEQYF
-,TRBV7-2,TRBJ2-2,CASSLTRVLAGDTGELFF
-,TRBV29-1,TRBJ2-3,CSVGSGTLPDTQYF
medium-sized,TRBV27,TRBJ1-5,CASSLGPTGNQPQHF
-,TRBV28,TRBJ2-3,CASSSTGTSGDTQYF
-,TRBV2,TRBJ2-2,CASSLNAGELFF
-,TRBV5-1,TRBJ2-3,CASSLEGSTVTDTQYF
-,TRBV4-1,TRBJ1-1,CASSQDVGNTEAFF
-,TRBV5-1,TRBJ1-1,CASSLAQGSGNTEAFF
-,TRBV19,TRBJ2-7,CASRRTVGDSYEQYF
medium-sized,TRBV27,TRBJ2-2,CASTYGGAPFANTGELFF
-,TRBV6-2/TRBV6-3,TRBJ1-1,CATGGTGEWYTEAFF
-,TRBV19,TRBJ1-2,CASKHRDSHYGYTF
-,TRBV15,TRBJ2-5,CATSSELIEAGRETQYF
large,TRBV7-9,TRBJ2-7,CASSRTGTAYEQYF
medium-sized,TRBV7-9,TRBJ1-5,CASSTWGGADQPQHF
-,TRBV7-9,TRBJ2-1,CASSLIGPVQNEQFF
-,TRBV6-2/TRBV6-3,TRBJ2-1,CASSFASLNEQFF
-,TRBV25-1,TRBJ2-7,CASKGDRVFEQYF
-,TRBV7-9,TRBJ2-1,CASSPRLAGGPLYNEQFF
-,TRBV12-3/TRBV12-4,TRBJ2-1,CASRDDSWGQFF
-,TRBV10-1,TRBJ2-2,CASSWTGLPGELFF
-,TRBV4-1,TRBJ2-7,CASSQEFAGSEQYF
-,TRBV15,TRBJ1-5,CATSREVRSNQPQHF
medium-sized,TRBV6-2/TRBV6-3,TRBJ2-3,CASRKVADDLTDTQYF
-,TRBV12-3/TRBV12-4,TRBJ2-5,CASSLATSGGGETQYF
-,TRBV20-1,TRBJ1-1,CSARSTENTEAFF
medium-sized,TRBV7-9,TRBJ1-3,CASSLGPTSGNTIYF
-,TRBV4-1,TRBJ2-7,CASSQETPGLDYEQYF
-,TRBV4-1,TRBJ2-1,CASSQGASPEQFF
-,TRBV7-2,TRBJ2-7,CASTSGTSGRNEQYF
-,TRBV29-1,TRBJ2-2,CSVEQGSGELFF
medium-sized,TRBV5-1,TRBJ2-7,CASSLADRTYEQYF
-,TRBV6-2/TRBV6-3,TRBJ2-7,CASSWSYEQYF
-,TRBV29-1,TRBJ2-7,CSVETTPLGEQYF
-,TRBV7-3,TRBJ2-5,CASSFGSGVLETQYF
-,TRBV27,TRBJ2-1,CASSLIPTAYNEQFF
-,TRBV19,TRBJ1-1,CASSPLTTEAFF
-,TRBV7-2,TRBJ2-3,CASSLGSILSTDTQYF
-,TRBV27,TRBJ1-4,CASTQGATNEKLFF
-,TRBV6-6,TRBJ2-3,CASSTPGGTTDTQYF
-,TRBV7-8,TRBJ2-4,CASSLGTGKNIQYF
-,TRBV19,TRBJ2-5,CASSGAGDRGIRETQYF
-,TRBV20-1,TRBJ2-1,CSATSGDSYNEQFF
-,TRBV20-1,TRBJ1-5,CSAGDSQPQHF
-,TRBV7-8,TRBJ2-7,CASSLTTGTFTYEQYF